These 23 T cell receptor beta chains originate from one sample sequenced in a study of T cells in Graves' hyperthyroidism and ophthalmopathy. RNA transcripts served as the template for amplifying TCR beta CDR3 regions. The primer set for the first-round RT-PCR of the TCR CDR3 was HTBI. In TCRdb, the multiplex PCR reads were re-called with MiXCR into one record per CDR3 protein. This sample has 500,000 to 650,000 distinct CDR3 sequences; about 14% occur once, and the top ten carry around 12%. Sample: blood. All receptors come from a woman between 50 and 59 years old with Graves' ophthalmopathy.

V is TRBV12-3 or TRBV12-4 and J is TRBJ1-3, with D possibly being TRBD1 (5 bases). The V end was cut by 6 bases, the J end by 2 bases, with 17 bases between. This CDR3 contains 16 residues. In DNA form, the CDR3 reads TGTGCCAGCAGCCTTACCCCGGGCAGGGCTGGAAACACCATATATTTT. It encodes CASSLTPGRAGNTIYF.

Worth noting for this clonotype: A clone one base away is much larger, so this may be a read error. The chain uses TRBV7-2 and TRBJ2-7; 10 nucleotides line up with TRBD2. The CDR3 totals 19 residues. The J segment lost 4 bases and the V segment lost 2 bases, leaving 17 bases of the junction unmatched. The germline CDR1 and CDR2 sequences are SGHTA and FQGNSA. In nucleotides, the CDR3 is TGTGCCAGCAGCTTAAACAGGCAGGGGGCTAGCGGGAGATGGTACGAGCAGTACTTC. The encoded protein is CASSLNRQGASGRWYEQYF. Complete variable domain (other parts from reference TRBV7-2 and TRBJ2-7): GAGVSQSPSNKVTEKGKDVELRCDPISGHTALYWYRQSLGQGLEFLIYFQGNSAPDKSGLPSDRFSAERTGGSVSTLTIQRTQQEDSAVYLCASSLNRQGASGRWYEQYFGPGTRLTVT.

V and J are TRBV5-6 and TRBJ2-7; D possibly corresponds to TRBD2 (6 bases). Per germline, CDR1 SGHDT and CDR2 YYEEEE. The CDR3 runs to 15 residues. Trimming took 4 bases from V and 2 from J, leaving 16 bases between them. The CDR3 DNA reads TGTGCCAGCAGCAGAGGGGACGGGAGAACCTACGAGCAGTACTTC. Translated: CASSRGDGRTYEQYF.

CDR3 protein: CSARVWLGGGNEQFF. As DNA, the CDR3 is TGCAGTGCTAGAGTGTGGCTAGGGGGTGGGAATGAGCAGTTCTTC. The genes are TRBV20-1 and TRBJ2-1; a weak D match, TRBD1 (6 bases). The CDR3 sequence is 15 residues long. V gave up 1 base and J gave up 7 bases, with 17 bases separating them. Germline lookup yields CDR1 DFQATT and CDR2 SNEGSKA (reference sequence).

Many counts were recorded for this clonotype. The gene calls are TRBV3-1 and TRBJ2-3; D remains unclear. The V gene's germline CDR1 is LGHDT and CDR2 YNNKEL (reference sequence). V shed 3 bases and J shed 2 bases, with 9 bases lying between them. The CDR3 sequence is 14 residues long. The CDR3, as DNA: TGTGCCAGCAGCCACGGCAGCGTCACAGATACGCAGTATTTT. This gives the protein CASSHGSVTDTQYF.

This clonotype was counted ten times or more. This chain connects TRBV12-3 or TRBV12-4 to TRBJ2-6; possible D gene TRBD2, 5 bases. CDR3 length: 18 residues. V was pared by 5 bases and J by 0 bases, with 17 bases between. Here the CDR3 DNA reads TGTGCCAGCAGTACCTGGGAGCCCAATCTCTCTGGGGCCAACGTCCTGACTTTC. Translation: CASSTWEPNLSGANVLTF.

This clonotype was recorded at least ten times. CDR3 loop: CASSPGTSENYEQYF. The CDR3 nucleotides read TGTGCCAGCAGTCCCGGGACTAGCGAGAACTACGAGCAGTACTTC. The chain uses TRBV12-3 or TRBV12-4 and TRBJ2-7; TRBD2 agrees at 10 bases. V lost 5 bases and J lost 3; bases outside the gene matches: 7. The CDR3 length is 15 residues.

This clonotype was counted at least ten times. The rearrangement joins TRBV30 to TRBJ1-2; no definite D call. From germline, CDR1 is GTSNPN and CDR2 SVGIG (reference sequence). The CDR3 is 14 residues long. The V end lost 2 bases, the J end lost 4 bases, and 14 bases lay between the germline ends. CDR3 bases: TGTGCCTGGAGTAGGCACAGACCATCCTATGGCTACACCTTC. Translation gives CAWSRHRPSYGYTF.

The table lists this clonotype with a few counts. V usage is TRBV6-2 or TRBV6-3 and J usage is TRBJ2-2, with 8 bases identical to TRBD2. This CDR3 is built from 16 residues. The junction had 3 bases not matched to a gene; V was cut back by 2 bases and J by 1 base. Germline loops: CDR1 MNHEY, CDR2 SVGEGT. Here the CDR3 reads CASSYHLAGNTGELFF. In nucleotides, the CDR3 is TGTGCCAGCAGTTACCACCTAGCGGGGAACACCGGGGAGCTGTTTTTT.

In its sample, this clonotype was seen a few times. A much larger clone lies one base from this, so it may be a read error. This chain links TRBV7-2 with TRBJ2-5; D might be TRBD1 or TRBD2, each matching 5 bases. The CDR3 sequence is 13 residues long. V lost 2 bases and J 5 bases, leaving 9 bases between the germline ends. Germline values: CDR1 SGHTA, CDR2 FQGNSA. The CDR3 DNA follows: TGTGCCAGCAGCTTACCAGAGGGGGAGACCCAGTACTTC. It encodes CASSLPEGETQYF. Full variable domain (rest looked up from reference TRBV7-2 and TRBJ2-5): GAGVSQSPSNKVTEKGKDVELRCDPISGHTALYWYRQSLGQGLEFLIYFQGNSAPDKSGLPSDRFSAERTGGSVSTLTIQRTQQEDSAVYLCASSLPEGETQYFGPGTRLLVL.

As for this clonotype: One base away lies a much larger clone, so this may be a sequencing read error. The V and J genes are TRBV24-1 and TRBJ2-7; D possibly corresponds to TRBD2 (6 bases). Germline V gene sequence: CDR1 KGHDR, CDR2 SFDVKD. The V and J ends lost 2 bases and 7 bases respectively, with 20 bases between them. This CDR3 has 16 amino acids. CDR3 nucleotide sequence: TGTGCCACCAGTGATTCGGCTAGCGACACTTACAATGAGCAGTACTTC. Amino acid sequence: CATSDSASDTYNEQYF.

In nucleotides, the CDR3 is TGTGCCAGCAGTTTACGTAGGGATGTGTTCTACGAGCAGTACTTC. It encodes CASSLRRDVFYEQYF. The genes are TRBV27 and TRBJ2-7, with D uncertain. This CDR3 comprises 15 residues. CDR1 MNHEY and CDR2 SMNVEV come from the germline V gene (reference sequence). The ends were cut back, 2 bases at V and 3 bases at J, with 14 bases in the middle.

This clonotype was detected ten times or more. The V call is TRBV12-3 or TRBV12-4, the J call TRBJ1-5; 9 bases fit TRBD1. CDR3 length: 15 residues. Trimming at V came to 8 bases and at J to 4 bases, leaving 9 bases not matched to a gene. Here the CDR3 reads CASHRGTGQNQPQHF. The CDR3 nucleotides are TGTGCCAGCCACCGTGGGACAGGGCAAAATCAGCCCCAGCATTTT.

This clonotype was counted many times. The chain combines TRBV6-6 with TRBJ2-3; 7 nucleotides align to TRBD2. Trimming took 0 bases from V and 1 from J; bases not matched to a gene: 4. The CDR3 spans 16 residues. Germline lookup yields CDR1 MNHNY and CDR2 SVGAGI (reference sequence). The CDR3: CASSYSIAGGTDTQYF. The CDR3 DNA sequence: TGTGCCAGCAGTTACTCAATCGCGGGGGGCACAGATACGCAGTATTTT.

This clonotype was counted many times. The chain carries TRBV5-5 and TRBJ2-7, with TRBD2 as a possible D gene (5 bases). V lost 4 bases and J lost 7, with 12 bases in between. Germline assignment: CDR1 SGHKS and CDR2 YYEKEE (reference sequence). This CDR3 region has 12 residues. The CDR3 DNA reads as TGTGCCAGCAGCGAATACACTAGGGAGCAGTACTTC. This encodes CASSEYTREQYF.

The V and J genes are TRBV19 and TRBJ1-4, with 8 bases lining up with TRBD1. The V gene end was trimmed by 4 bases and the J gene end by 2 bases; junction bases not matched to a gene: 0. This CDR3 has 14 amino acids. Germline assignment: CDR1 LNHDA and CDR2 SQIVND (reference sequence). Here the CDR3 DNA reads TGTGCCAGTAGTAGGACAGGGACTAATGAAAAACTGTTTTTT. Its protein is CASSRTGTNEKLFF.

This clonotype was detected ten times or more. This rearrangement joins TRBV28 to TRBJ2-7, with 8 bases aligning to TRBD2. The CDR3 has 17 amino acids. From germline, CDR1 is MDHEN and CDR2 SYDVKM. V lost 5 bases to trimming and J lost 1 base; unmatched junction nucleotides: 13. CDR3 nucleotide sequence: TGTGCCAGCAGTACCCCAGCGGGAGTTGAATGGTCCTACGAGCAGTACTTC. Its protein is CASSTPAGVEWSYEQYF.

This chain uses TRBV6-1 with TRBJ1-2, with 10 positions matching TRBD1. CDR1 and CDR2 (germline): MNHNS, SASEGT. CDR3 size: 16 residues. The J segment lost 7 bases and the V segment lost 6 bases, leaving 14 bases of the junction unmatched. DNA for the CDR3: TGTGCCAGCAGACCCAGCACGGGACAGGGGACAGGTGGCTACACCTTC. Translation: CASRPSTGQGTGGYTF.

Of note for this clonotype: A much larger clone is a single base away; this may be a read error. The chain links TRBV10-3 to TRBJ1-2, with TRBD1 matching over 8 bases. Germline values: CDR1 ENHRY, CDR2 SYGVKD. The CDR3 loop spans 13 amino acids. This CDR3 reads CATSSDRDYGYTF. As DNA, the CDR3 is TGTGCCACCAGTTCGGACAGGGACTATGGCTACACCTTC.

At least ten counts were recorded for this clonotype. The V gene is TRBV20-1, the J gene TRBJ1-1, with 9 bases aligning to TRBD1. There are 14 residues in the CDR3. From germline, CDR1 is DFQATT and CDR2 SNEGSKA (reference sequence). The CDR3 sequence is CRGGQGRGNTEAFF. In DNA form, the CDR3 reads TGCAGGGGAGGACAGGGGCGAGGGAACACTGAAGCTTTCTTT.

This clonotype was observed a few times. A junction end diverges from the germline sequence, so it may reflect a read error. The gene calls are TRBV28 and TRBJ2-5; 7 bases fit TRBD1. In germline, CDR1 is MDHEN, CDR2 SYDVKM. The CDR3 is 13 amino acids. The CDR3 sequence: CASSLGRQGSSHF. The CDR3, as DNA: TGTGCCAGCAGTTTAGGGAGACAGGGTTCTAGCCACTTC.

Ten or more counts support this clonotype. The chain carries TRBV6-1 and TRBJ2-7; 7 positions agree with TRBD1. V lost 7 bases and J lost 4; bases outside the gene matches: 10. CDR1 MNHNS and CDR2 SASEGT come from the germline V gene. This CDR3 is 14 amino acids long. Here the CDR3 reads CASKTTGFSYEQYF. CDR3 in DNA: TGTGCCAGCAAAACGACAGGGTTTTCGTACGAGCAGTACTTC.

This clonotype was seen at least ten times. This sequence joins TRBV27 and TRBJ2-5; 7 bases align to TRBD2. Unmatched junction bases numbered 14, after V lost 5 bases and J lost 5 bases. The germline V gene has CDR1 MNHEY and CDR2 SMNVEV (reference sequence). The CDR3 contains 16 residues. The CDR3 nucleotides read TGTGCCAGCAGTCTAGGGGACCCAACGCGGGGGGAGACCCAGTACTTC. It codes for CASSLGDPTRGETQYF.